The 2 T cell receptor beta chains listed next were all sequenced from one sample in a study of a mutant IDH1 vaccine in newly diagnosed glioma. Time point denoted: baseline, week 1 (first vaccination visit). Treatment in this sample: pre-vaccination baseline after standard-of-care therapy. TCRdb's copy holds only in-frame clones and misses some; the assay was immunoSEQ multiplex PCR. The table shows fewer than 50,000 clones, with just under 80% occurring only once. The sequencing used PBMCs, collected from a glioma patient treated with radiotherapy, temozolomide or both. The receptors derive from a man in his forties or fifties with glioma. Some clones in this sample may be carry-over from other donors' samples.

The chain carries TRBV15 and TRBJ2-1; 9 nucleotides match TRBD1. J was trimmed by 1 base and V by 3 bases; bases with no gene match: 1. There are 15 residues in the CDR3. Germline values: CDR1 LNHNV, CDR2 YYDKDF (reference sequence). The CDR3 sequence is CATSRGQGSYNEQFF. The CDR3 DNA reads TGTGCCACCAGCAGGGGACAGGGATCCTACAATGAGCAGTTCTTC. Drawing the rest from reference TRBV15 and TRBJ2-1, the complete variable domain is DAMVIQNPRYQVTQFGKPVTLSCSQTLNHNVMYWYQQKSSQAPKLLFHYYDKDFNNEADTPDNFQSRRPNTSFCFLDIRSPGLGDTAMYLCATSRGQGSYNEQFFGPGTRLTVL.

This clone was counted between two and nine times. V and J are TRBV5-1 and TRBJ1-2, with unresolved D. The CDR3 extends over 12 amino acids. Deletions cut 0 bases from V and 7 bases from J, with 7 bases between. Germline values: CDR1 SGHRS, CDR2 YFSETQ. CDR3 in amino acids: CASSLGRSGYTF. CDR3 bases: TGCGCCAGCAGCTTGGGACGGTCTGGCTACACCTTC.